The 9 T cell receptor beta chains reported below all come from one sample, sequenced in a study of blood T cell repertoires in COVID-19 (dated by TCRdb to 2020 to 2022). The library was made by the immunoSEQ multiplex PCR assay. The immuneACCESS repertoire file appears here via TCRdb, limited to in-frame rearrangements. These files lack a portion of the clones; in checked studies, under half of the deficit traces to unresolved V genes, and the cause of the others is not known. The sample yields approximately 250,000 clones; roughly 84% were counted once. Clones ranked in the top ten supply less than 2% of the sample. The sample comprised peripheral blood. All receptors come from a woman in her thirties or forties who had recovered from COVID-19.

The CDR3 region is CASRKEVTASSYNEQFF. CDR3 bases: TGTGCCAGCAGAAAAGAGGTGACGGCTAGCTCCTACAATGAGCAGTTCTTC. The V gene is TRBV5-6, the J gene TRBJ2-1; D is unclear. The germline V gene has CDR1 SGHDT and CDR2 YYEEEE. V shed 5 bases and J shed 0 bases, with 18 bases lying between them. The CDR3 length is 17 residues.

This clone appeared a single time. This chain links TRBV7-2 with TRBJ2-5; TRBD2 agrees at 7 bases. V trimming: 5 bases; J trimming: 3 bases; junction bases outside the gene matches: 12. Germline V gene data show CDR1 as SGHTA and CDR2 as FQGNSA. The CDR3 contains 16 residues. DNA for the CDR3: TGTGCCAGCAGCCCAAGACTAGCTCGGCCTGAAGAGACCCAGTACTTC. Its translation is CASSPRLARPEETQYF.

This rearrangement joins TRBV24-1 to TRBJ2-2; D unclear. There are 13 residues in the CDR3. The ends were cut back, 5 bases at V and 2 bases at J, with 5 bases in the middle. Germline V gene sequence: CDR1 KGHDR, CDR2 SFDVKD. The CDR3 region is CATSVSNTGELFF. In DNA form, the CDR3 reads TGTGCCACCAGTGTGTCAAACACCGGGGAGCTGTTTTTT.

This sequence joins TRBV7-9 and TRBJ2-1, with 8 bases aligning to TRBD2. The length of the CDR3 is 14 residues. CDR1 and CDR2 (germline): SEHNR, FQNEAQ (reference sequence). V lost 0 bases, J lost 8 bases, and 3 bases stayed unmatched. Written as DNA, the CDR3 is TGTGCCAGCAGCTTAGCTTCGACTAGCGATGAGCAGTTCTTC. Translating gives CASSLASTSDEQFF. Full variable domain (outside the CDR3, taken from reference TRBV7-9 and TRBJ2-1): DTGVSQNPRHKITKRGQNVTFRCDPISEHNRLYWYRQTLGQGPEFLTYFQNEAQLEKSRLLSDRFSAERPKGSFSTLEIQRTEQGDSAMYLCASSLASTSDEQFFGPGTRLTVL.

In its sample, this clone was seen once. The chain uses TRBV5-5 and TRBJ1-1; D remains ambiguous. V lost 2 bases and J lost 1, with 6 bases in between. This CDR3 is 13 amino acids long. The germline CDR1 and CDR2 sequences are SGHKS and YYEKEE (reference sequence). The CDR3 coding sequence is TGTGCCAGCAGCTTTCCAGGGAACACTGAAGCTTTCTTT. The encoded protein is CASSFPGNTEAFF.

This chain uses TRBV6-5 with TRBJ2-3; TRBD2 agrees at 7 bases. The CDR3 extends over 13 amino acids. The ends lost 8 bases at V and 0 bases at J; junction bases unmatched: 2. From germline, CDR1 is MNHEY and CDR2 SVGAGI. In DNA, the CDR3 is TGTGCCAGCCGGGACTACAGCACAGATACGCAGTATTTT. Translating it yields CASRDYSTDTQYF.

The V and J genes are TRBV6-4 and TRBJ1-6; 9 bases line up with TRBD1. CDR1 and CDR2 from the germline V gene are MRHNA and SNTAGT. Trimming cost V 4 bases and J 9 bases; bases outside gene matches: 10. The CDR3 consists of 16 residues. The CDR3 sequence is CASSADPGQGGSPLHF. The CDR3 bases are TGTGCCAGCAGTGCCGATCCGGGACAGGGTGGTTCACCCCTCCACTTT.

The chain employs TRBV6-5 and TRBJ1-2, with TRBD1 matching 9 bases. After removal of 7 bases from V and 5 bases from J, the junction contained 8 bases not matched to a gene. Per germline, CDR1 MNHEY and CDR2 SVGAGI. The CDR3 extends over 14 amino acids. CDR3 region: CASTSGQGSYGYTF. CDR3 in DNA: TGTGCCAGCACCTCGGGACAGGGAAGTTATGGCTACACCTTC.

CDR3 in amino acids: CASSLGRKNSPLHF. The CDR3 DNA follows: TGTGCCAGCAGCTTGGGCAGAAAAAATTCACCCCTCCACTTT. V gene TRBV13 combines with J gene TRBJ1-6; D is undetermined. The CDR3 contains 14 residues. V gave up 3 bases and J gave up 7 bases, with 10 bases separating them. Germline CDR1 and CDR2: PRHDT and FYEKMQ (reference sequence).